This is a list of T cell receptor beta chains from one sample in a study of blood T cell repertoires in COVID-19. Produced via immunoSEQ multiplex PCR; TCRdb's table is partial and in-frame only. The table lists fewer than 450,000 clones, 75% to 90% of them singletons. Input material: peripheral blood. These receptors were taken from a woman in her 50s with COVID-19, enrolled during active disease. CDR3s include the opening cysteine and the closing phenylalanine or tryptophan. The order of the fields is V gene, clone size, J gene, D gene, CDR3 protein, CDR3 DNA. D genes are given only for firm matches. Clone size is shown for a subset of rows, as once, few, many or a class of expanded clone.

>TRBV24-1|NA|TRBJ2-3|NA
CATSDPVRGYTDTQYF
TGTGCCACCAGTGATCCGGTCCGCGGTTACACAGATACGCAGTATTTT
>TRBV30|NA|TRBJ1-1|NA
CAWVQGPGTEAFF
TGTGCCTGGGTCCAGGGCCCCGGCACTGAAGCTTTCTTT
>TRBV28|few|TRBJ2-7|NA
CASQGGGTYEQYF
TGTGCCAGCCAAGGGGGGGGGACTTACGAGCAGTACTTC
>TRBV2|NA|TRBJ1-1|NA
CASSVMNTEAFF
TGTGCCAGCAGTGTTATGAACACTGAAGCTTTCTTT
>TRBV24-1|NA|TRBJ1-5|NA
CATSSGWGNQPQHF
TGTGCCACCAGCTCAGGGTGGGGCAATCAGCCCCAGCATTTT
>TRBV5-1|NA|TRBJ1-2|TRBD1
CASSQGQGTKGYTF
TGCGCCAGCAGCCAAGGACAGGGAACAAAGGGCTACACCTTC
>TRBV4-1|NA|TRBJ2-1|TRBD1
CASSQEGTEYNEQFF
TGCGCCAGCAGCCAAGAGGGGACAGAATACAATGAGCAGTTCTTC
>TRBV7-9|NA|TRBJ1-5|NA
CASSLEGAGAGNQPQHF
TGTGCCAGCAGCTTAGAAGGTGCGGGTGCAGGCAATCAGCCCCAGCATTTT
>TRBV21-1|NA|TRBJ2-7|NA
CASSKRTGLHEQYF
TGTGCCAGCAGCAAAAGGACAGGGCTTCACGAGCAGTACTTC
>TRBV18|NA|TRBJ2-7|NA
CASSPLSSAYEQYF
TGTGCCAGCTCACCACTGTCTAGCGCTTACGAGCAGTACTTC
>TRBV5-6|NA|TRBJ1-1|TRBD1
CASSRGQMGAFF
TGTGCCAGCAGCAGGGGACAGATGGGGGCTTTCTTT
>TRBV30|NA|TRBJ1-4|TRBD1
CACPGQGHEKLFF
TGTGCCTGTCCGGGACAGGGGCATGAAAAACTGTTTTTT
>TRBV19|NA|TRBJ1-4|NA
CASSIATATNEKLFF
TGTGCCAGTAGTATAGCGACAGCAACTAATGAAAAACTGTTTTTT
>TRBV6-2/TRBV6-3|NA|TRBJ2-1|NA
CASSSQGQYNEQFF
TGTGCCAGCAGTTCCCAAGGACAGTACAATGAGCAGTTCTTC
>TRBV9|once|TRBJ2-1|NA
CASNVGGLLSYNEQFF
TGTGCCAGCAACGTAGGAGGACTCCTCTCCTACAATGAGCAGTTCTTC
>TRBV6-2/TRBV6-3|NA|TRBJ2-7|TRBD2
CASTPSGSYEQYF
TGTGCCAGCACCCCTAGCGGGAGCTACGAGCAGTACTTC